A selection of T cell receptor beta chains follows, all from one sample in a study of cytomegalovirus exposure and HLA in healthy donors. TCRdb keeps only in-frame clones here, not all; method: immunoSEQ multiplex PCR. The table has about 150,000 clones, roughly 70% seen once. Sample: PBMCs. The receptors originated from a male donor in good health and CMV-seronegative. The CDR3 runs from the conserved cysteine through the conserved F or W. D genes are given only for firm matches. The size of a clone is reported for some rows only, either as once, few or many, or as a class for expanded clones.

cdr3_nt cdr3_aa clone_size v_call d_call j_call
TGTGCCAGTAGTATAGAGGGGGCCTCCTATAATTCACCCCTCCACTTT CASSIEGASYNSPLHF . TRBV19 . TRBJ1-6
TGTGCCATCAGTGAGAGGGCTAGCGGGGGGAATGTCCCGGGGGAGCAGTACTTC CAISERASGGNVPGEQYF . TRBV10-3 TRBD2 TRBJ2-7
TGTGCCAGCTCACCTGCGGACAGGGGGACCCAGTACTTC CASSPADRGTQYF . TRBV18 TRBD1 TRBJ2-5
TGCGCCAGCAGCGCTACAGGGTTAAGGTCCTACGAGCAGTACTTC CASSATGLRSYEQYF . TRBV5-1 . TRBJ2-7
TGTGCCAGCAGCCCAAAACTAGCGGGGGGATACGAGCAGTACTTC CASSPKLAGGYEQYF . TRBV7-9 TRBD2 TRBJ2-7
TGTGCCAGCAACTCTAAGGGGACCCTAGCGGGGCTCTACAATGAGCAGTTCTTC CASNSKGTLAGLYNEQFF . TRBV7-9 TRBD2 TRBJ2-1
TGTGCCAGCAGCTTCTATGCGGCTAGCGACTACGAGCAGTACTTC CASSFYAASDYEQYF . TRBV7-8 . TRBJ2-7
TGTGCCAGCAGCGATATCCGGGTGATCACTGAAGCTTTCTTT CASSDIRVITEAFF . TRBV7-6 . TRBJ1-1
TGTGCCAGTAGTATGACCGAGACAGGGTGGCATGAAAAACTGTTTTTT CASSMTETGWHEKLFF . TRBV19 TRBD1 TRBJ1-4
TGCGCCAGCAGGGACTATGCCTACGAGCAGTACTTC CASRDYAYEQYF . TRBV10-2 . TRBJ2-7
TGTGCCAGCAGCTTAGGACAGGGCTACAATGAGCAGTTCTTC CASSLGQGYNEQFF . TRBV5-6 TRBD1 TRBJ2-1
TGTGCCAGCAGTTTGGACAGGGGTAGCTCCTATAATTCACCCCTCCACTTT CASSLDRGSSYNSPLHF . TRBV28 TRBD1 TRBJ1-6
TGCGCCAGCAGTTTGGAGGCGGCCCAGTACTTC CASSLEAAQYF . TRBV5-1 . TRBJ2-5
TGTGCCAGCTCACGAATGTTACTGACAGGGAGCAGCACTGAAGCTTTCTTT CASSRMLLTGSSTEAFF . TRBV18 TRBD1 TRBJ1-1
TGTGCCACCAGCAGCTCGGACACGGGCATTCAGTACTTC CATSSSDTGIQYF . TRBV15 . TRBJ2-4
TGTGCCAGCAGCGAAACTAGCGGATCCTACGAGCAGTACTTC CASSETSGSYEQYF . TRBV28 TRBD2 TRBJ2-7
TGTGCCAGTAGTATAGAAGCGTGGAATGAGCAGTTCTTC CASSIEAWNEQFF . TRBV19 . TRBJ2-1
TGCGCCAGCAGCTCGACAGGGGGCCAAGAGACCCAGTACTTC CASSSTGGQETQYF . TRBV5-1 TRBD1 TRBJ2-5
TGTGCTAGTGGTTCCCGAGACAATGAGCAGTTCTTC CASGSRDNEQFF . TRBV12-5 . TRBJ2-1
TGTGCCAGCAGACTGATTGACAGGGGGAACACTGAAGCTTTCTTT CASRLIDRGNTEAFF . TRBV6-5 TRBD1 TRBJ1-1
TGTGCCAGTAGTATCCGGACTAGCGGGGGGGAGACCCAGTACTTC CASSIRTSGGETQYF . TRBV19 TRBD2 TRBJ2-5
TGTGCCAGCAGCGTAGCCACTTACACTGAAGCTTTCTTT CASSVATYTEAFF once TRBV9 . TRBJ1-1
TGTGCCAGCAGCACTGACAGGGCCGAGCAGTACTTC CASSTDRAEQYF . TRBV7-9 TRBD1 TRBJ2-7
TGTGCCAGCAGCTTAGGGTACCAGACTAGCGGGAGACGAACAGATACGCAGTATTTT CASSLGYQTSGRRTDTQYF . TRBV7-8 TRBD2 TRBJ2-3
TGCGCCAGCAGCTTGTCAGGGTCGACCACTGAAGCTTTCTTT CASSLSGSTTEAFF . TRBV5-1 . TRBJ1-1
TGTGCCAGCAGTGAGCGGGACAGGGGGCTTCGGCAGCCCCAGCATTTT CASSERDRGLRQPQHF . TRBV27 TRBD1 TRBJ1-5
TGTGCCAGCAGTCCTGATTTGGCAAAGACTAGCCAACGAACCTACGAGCAGTACTTC CASSPDLAKTSQRTYEQYF . TRBV28 TRBD2 TRBJ2-7
TGTGCCAGTAGTATATTTACAGGGGCGGCCGGGGAGCTGTTTTTT CASSIFTGAAGELFF once TRBV19 TRBD1 TRBJ2-2
TGTGCCAGCAGCTTGTGGACTAGATCAGAGACCCAGTACTTC CASSLWTRSETQYF . TRBV13 TRBD2 TRBJ2-5
TGTGCCATCAGTGGACCACTAGCGGGAGTCTCGAACACCGGGGAGCTGTTTTTT CAISGPLAGVSNTGELFF . TRBV10-3 TRBD2 TRBJ2-2
TGTGCCAGCAGCTTTCCGGGACAGGGGGCCTACGAGCAGTACTTC CASSFPGQGAYEQYF . TRBV13 TRBD1 TRBJ2-7
TGTGCCAGCACCATAAGGGGGACTAGCGGGGAGGCAGATACGCAGTATTTT CASTIRGTSGEADTQYF few TRBV7-8 TRBD2 TRBJ2-3
TGTGCCAGCAGCCCCCGAGTTGGAGGGATGAACACTGAAGCTTTCTTT CASSPRVGGMNTEAFF . TRBV9 . TRBJ1-1
TGTGCCAGCAGTTTGGGGGAGGACAGGGGGTTTTATGGCTACACCTTC CASSLGEDRGFYGYTF . TRBV28 TRBD1 TRBJ1-2
TGTGCCAGCTCACGAGCCGCTTCCGGGACAGGGGGAGGCGAGCAGTACTTC CASSRAASGTGGGEQYF . TRBV18 TRBD1 TRBJ2-7
TGTGCCAGCAGTTACCTAGGAGCTACGCAGTATTTT CASSYLGATQYF . TRBV6-5 . TRBJ2-3
TGTGCCAGCAGCTTAGCCACAGGCTACGCTGGCTACACCTTC CASSLATGYAGYTF . TRBV7-2 . TRBJ1-2
TGTGCCAGCAGTGTTTTTCAGGGGGGAACCGGGGAGCTGTTTTTT CASSVFQGGTGELFF . TRBV2 . TRBJ2-2
TGTGCCAGCAGCAGATTGACTAGCGGGAGAGAGACCCAGTACTTC CASSRLTSGRETQYF . TRBV11-2 TRBD2 TRBJ2-5
TGTGCCAGCAGCTTCCCGGACAGGGGGAAGGTCTACGAGCAGTACTTC CASSFPDRGKVYEQYF . TRBV11-1 TRBD1 TRBJ2-7
TGCGCCAGCAGCTCCGGGGGGGCGAACACCGGGGAGCTGTTTTTT CASSSGGANTGELFF . TRBV5-1 TRBD2 TRBJ2-2
TGTGCCAGCAGTTACCTGACAGGGACTGAAGCTTTCTTT CASSYLTGTEAFF . TRBV6-5 TRBD1 TRBJ1-1
TGTGCCAGCCTAACCTACCCACAGACAGGTGAAGCTTTCTTT CASLTYPQTGEAFF . TRBV6-6 . TRBJ1-1
TGTGCCAGCAGTGTAAGGGGACAGTTTCTTTATTCACCCCTCCACTTT CASSVRGQFLYSPLHF . TRBV2 TRBD1 TRBJ1-6
TGTGCCAGTAGTATGGTTAGGACTCAGATGATCCAAGAGACCCAGTACTTC CASSMVRTQMIQETQYF . TRBV19 . TRBJ2-5
TGTGGGGCGGGGGTTACCGAGACGCAGTATTTT CGAGVTETQYF . TRBV7-7 TRBD2 TRBJ2-3
TGTGCCAGCAGTTCGACTAGCGGGAGGGCCATAGATACGCAGTATTTT CASSSTSGRAIDTQYF . TRBV28 TRBD2 TRBJ2-3
TGCGCCAGCAGCCAAGCCCTCACGAGCTCCTATAATTCACCCCTCCACTTT CASSQALTSSYNSPLHF . TRBV4-1 . TRBJ1-6
TGTGCCAGTAGTATAGAGGGGGCCGCGGCTTCACCCCTCCACTTT CASSIEGAAASPLHF . TRBV19 . TRBJ1-6
TGTGCCAGTACTCCGGTGGGACTAGCGGTGAGCTCCTACAATGAGCAGTTCTTC CASTPVGLAVSSYNEQFF . TRBV19 TRBD2 TRBJ2-1
TGTGCCAGCATGGGACAGGCCCCCCACGAGCAGTACTTC CASMGQAPHEQYF . TRBV28 TRBD1 TRBJ2-7
TGCGCCAGCAGCTTGGTAGTCAACCATGAGCAGTTCTTC CASSLVVNHEQFF once TRBV5-1 . TRBJ2-1
TGTGCCAGCAGCTCGGAGGGACTACCCAACAATGAGCAGTTCTTC CASSSEGLPNNEQFF . TRBV7-2 TRBD2 TRBJ2-1
TGTGCCAGCTCACCGGACAGGGGAGGTCCCGGGGAGCTGTTTTTT CASSPDRGGPGELFF once TRBV18 TRBD1 TRBJ2-2
TGTGCCTGGATGCGGGCTTACGAGCAGTACTTC CAWMRAYEQYF . TRBV30 . TRBJ2-7